This T cell receptor (beta chain) is drawn from a study of breast tumors, draining lymph nodes, adjacent tissues. The study, taken as a whole, reports: That most tumor T cells come from lymph nodes remained unproven. Tumors had less TCR diversity than lymph nodes, more than nontumor tissue. Most tumor T cells seemingly derive from lymph node, then expand in tumor. Luminal-like breast cancer showed significantly greater tumor-nontumor repertoire similarity than basal-like breast cancer did.

From germline, CDR1 is SNHLY and CDR2 FYNNEI. Trimming cost V 7 bases and J 2 bases, with 20 bases left between them. This CDR3 contains 16 residues. About this clonotype itself: Antigen unknown.

Each CDR3 protein is one row after TCRdb ran MiXCR on the multiplex PCR reads. The data show 55,000 to 75,000 distinct CDR3 sequences, 40% to 55% seen once. The TCR sequence derives from a female donor with breast cancer. Some clones in this sample may be carry-over from other donors' samples. The J gene is TRBJ1-2, the V gene TRBV2; tentatively, D is TRBD1 (5 bases). Material: breast tumor tissue. CDR3 DNA sequence: TGTGCCAGCATAGGAACAGGAACGGTGGGGAACTATGGCTACACCTTC. Protein sequence: CASIGTGTVGNYGYTF.